This note documents a single T cell receptor (beta chain) sequence. Antigen specificity is unknown. Deletions cut 0 bases from V and 6 bases from J, with 9 bases between. The CDR3 consists of 13 residues. Germline-derived CDR1 and CDR2 are SGHRS and YFSETQ. The method was immunoSEQ multiplex PCR; TCRdb's version includes in-frame clones alone and lacks a portion of them. The sample records 100,000 to 150,000 clones, 75% to 90% being singletons. These data come from a study of T cell responses to AZD1222 COVID-19 vaccine. General observations from the study: Targets within unmutated variant regions were reportedly found for nearly half of spike-specific TCRs. The donors showed a predominance of white British ancestry and of females, with possible underestimation of clonal diversity. Repertoires were obtained only post-peak T cell response.

This chain links TRBV5-1 with TRBJ1-2, with D maybe TRBD1 (6 bases). The sequenced sample was peripheral blood, obtained on day 0 of AZD1222 vaccination. The TCR sequence derives from an adult in good health. The CDR3 sequence is CASSLADSDGYTF. The CDR3 DNA is TGCGCCAGCAGCTTGGCGGACAGCGATGGCTACACCTTC.